This T cell receptor beta chain emerged from a study of technical replicates of blood from a few donors. Germline V lookup: CDR1 SGHDN, CDR2 FVKESK. CDR3 length: 14 residues. V shed 1 base and J shed 1 base, with 7 bases lying between them. Clones were sequenced by immunoSEQ multiplex PCR, and TCRdb holds only the in-frame ones, with some missing. This table holds tens of thousands of clones, about 92% found once. The sample was T cells isolated from PBMCs. This TCR came from a human donor in good health. The chain recombines TRBV14 with TRBJ2-5; no clear D. CDR3 in amino acids: CASSQGRIQETQYF. The CDR3 bases are TGTGCCAGCAGCCAAGGGCGGATCCAAGAGACCCAGTACTTC.